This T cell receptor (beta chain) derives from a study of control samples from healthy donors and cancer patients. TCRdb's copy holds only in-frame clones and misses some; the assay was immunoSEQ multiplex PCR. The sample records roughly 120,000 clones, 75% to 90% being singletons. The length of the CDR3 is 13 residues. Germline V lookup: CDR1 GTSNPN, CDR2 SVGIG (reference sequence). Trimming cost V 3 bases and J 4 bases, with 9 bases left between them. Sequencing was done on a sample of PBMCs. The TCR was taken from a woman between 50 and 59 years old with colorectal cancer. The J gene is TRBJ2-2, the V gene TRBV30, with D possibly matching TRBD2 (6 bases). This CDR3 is CAWSGGSTGELFF. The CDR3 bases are TGTGCCTGGAGCGGGGGTAGCACCGGGGAGCTGTTTTTT.